This TCR beta chain was observed in a study of blood T cell repertoires in COVID-19. Some clones are missing from TCRdb's copy, which holds only in-frame ones; the method was immunoSEQ multiplex PCR. The sample records around 260,000 clones, 70% to 90% being singletons. CDR3 length: 15 residues. Between the trimmed V and J ends, which lost 4 bases and 9 bases, there was a span of 19 bases. Germline loops: CDR1 SGHAT, CDR2 FQNNGV. The genes are TRBV11-2 and TRBJ2-1, with TRBD1 as a possible D gene (6 bases). Sequenced material: PBMCs or T cells enriched from blood (not recorded which). The receptor was derived from a woman aged 30 to 39 who had recovered from COVID-19. Written as DNA, the CDR3 is TGTGCCAGCAGCTATCTGGAACAGGGAACGGGTGAGCAGTTCTTC. Its protein product is CASSYLEQGTGEQFF.